These 10 T cell receptor beta chains were all obtained from the same sample, sequenced in a study of spatial heterogeneity in lung cancer. Their antigens are not known. Study results and caveats: In tumors, expanded intratumoral alpha and beta TCR counts tracked mutation counts.

TCRdb re-analysed the 5' RACE reads in MiXCR, keeping a single row per CDR3 protein. The sample holds thousands of distinct CDR3 sequences, more than 10% seen once. As to time point: sample taken at primary tumor resection. The sequencing here drew on lung tumor tissue, taken at surgery. These receptors were obtained from a male donor with early-stage non-small cell lung cancer.

The V gene is TRBV3-1, the J gene TRBJ2-1, with TRBD2 identical over 12 bases. V lost 4 bases to trimming and J lost 2 bases; unmatched junction nucleotides: 6. CDR1 and CDR2 (germline): LGHDT, YNNKEL (reference sequence). This CDR3 spans 17 amino acids. CDR3 DNA: TGTGCCAGCAGCCCGAGGACTAGCGGGGTTACCTACAATGAGCAGTTCTTC. It yields the protein CASSPRTSGVTYNEQFF.

By frequency in the sample, this clonotype is medium-sized. The rearrangement uses TRBV4-2 and TRBJ1-6; the D is unclear. There are 14 residues in the CDR3. V was shortened by 1 base and J by 6 bases, with 7 bases between the two germline ends. CDR1 and CDR2 from the germline V gene are LGHNA and YNFKEQ. DNA of the CDR3: TGTGCCAGCAGCCAAGTCGGCACTAATTCACCCCTCCACTTT. This sequence encodes CASSQVGTNSPLHF.

There are a few counts of this clonotype. This rearrangement joins TRBV4-2 to TRBJ2-2; the D is unclear. The CDR3 consists of 13 residues. Trimming shortened V by 4 bases and J by 6 bases, and 9 bases separated the two germline ends. From germline, CDR1 is LGHNA and CDR2 YNFKEQ. CDR3 sequence reads: CASSPRSSGELFF. As DNA, the CDR3 is TGTGCCAGCAGCCCCCGATCGTCCGGGGAGCTGTTTTTT.

This chain links TRBV4-1 with TRBJ2-7, with TRBD1 matching 8 bases. This CDR3 is 16 amino acids long. Per the germline V gene, CDR1 is MGHRA and CDR2 is YSYEKL. Trimming cost V 1 base and J 4 bases; bases outside gene matches: 9. The CDR3 DNA reads TGCGCCAGCAGCCAAGGTATAGGGACAGGAGAATACGAGCAGTACTTC. Protein sequence: CASSQGIGTGEYEQYF.

Judged by abundance, this clonotype is medium-sized (0.01 to 0.1%). The chain links TRBV9 to TRBJ2-3; a weak D match, TRBD2 (6 bases). In germline, CDR1 is SGDLS, CDR2 YYNGEE. Trimming left V 0 bases short and J 10 bases short, with 9 bases between. The CDR3 runs 12 residues. The CDR3 nucleotides read TGTGCCAGCAGCGTAGTGGGGGGTCCGCAGTATTTT. Protein: CASSVVGGPQYF.

This clonotype was counted between two and nine times. This chain joins TRBV25-1 and TRBJ2-5; 8 bases align to TRBD1. CDR3 length equals 15 residues. Germline V lookup: CDR1 MGHDK, CDR2 SYGVNS. V lost 4 bases and J lost 1; bases outside the gene matches: 5. In DNA form, the CDR3 reads TGTGCCAGCAGTGGCGGACAGGGACCCCAAGAGACCCAGTACTTC. Translation: CASSGGQGPQETQYF.

A few counts support this clonotype. V and J are TRBV7-8 and TRBJ1-1; 9 bases agree with TRBD1. V lost 5 bases and J lost 2; bases outside the gene matches: 6. Germline V gene sequence: CDR1 SGHVS, CDR2 FQNEAQ. The CDR3 has 15 amino acids. CDR3 protein: CASSPRTGANTEAFF. CDR3 DNA sequence: TGTGCCAGCAGCCCACGGACAGGGGCCAACACTGAAGCTTTCTTT.

Within the sample, this clonotype is medium-sized. V is TRBV29-1 and J is TRBJ1-1; 9 bases are shared with TRBD1. J lost 3 bases, V lost 4 bases, and 0 bases had no gene match. Germline V gene sequence: CDR1 SQVTM, CDR2 ANQGSEA. This CDR3 contains 12 residues. The CDR3 region has the DNA TGCAGCGTTGGACAGGGGGACACTGAAGCTTTCTTT. This translates into CSVGQGDTEAFF.

This clonotype was found many times. CDR3 protein: CASSPKQDTGGELFF. CDR3 DNA: TGTGCCAGCTCACCAAAACAGGATACTGGAGGGGAGCTGTTTTTT. The gene calls are TRBV18 and TRBJ2-2; perhaps TRBD1 as D (5 bases). V lost 2 bases to trimming and J lost 8 bases, with 15 bases between them. Germline CDR1 reads KGHSH; CDR2 reads LQKENI. The CDR3 spans 15 residues. Full variable domain (rest looked up from reference TRBV18 and TRBJ2-2): NAGVMQNPRHLVRRRGQEARLRCSPMKGHSHVYWYRQLPEEGLKFMVYLQKENIIDESGMPKERFSAEFPKEGPSILRIQQVVRGDSAAYFCASSPKQDTGGELFFGEGSRLTVL.

This clonotype is medium-sized by share. The CDR3 sequence is CATSRELTSDDKNIQYF. The CDR3 DNA reads as TGTGCCACCAGCAGAGAACTGACTAGCGATGACAAAAACATTCAGTACTTC. The chain recombines TRBV15 with TRBJ2-4; TRBD2 agrees at 8 bases. CDR1 is LNHNV, CDR2 YYDKDF, per germline (reference sequence). This CDR3 has 17 residues. V was pared by 0 bases and J by 3 bases, with 7 bases of the junction left unmatched.